This entry lists 25 T cell receptor beta chains sequenced from one sample in a study of vaccination and CD4 T cells after COVID-19. Their antigen targets remain unknown. The treatment: approximately 9-day PBMC culture with coronavirus spike peptide pools or control peptides (ViraFEST assay). At the Johns Hopkins FTIC core, DNA taken from cultured CD4+ T cells was sequenced by way of the Oncomine TCR Beta short-read assay. From the PCR reads, TCRdb called clonotypes with MiXCR, one entry per CDR3 protein. The repertoire has around 25,000 distinct CDR3 sequences, 60% of them found once; the top ten carry about an eighth. The material sequenced was CD4+ T cells from blood, cultured in vitro, taken after SARS-CoV-2 vaccination. The source of these receptors is a human donor who received a COVID-19 vaccine.

This chain uses TRBV7-9 with TRBJ1-6, with 8 positions matching TRBD1. Germline lookup yields CDR1 SEHNR and CDR2 FQNEAQ (reference sequence). The CDR3 totals 17 residues. Trimming removed 1 base from V and 8 bases from J; junction bases left unmatched: 10. The CDR3 DNA sequence: TGTGCCAGCAGCTTAGTAGGTCGGACAGGGTTTTATTCACCCCTCCACTTT. It encodes CASSLVGRTGFYSPLHF.

The chain recombines TRBV11-3 with TRBJ2-4; D may correspond to TRBD1 or TRBD2 (6 bases each). V was shortened by 3 bases and J by 8 bases, with 11 bases between the two germline ends. Germline assignment: CDR1 SGHNT and CDR2 YENEEA. This CDR3 region has 13 residues. CDR3 residues: CASSFQGTDIQYF. CDR3 bases: TGTGCCAGCAGCTTCCAGGGGACTGACATTCAGTACTTC.

The CDR3 here is CSARAERGQGRYGYTF. Written as DNA, the CDR3 is TGCAGTGCTAGAGCCGAGAGGGGACAGGGGCGTTACGGCTACACCTTC. V usage is TRBV20-1 and J usage is TRBJ1-2, with 10 bases fitting TRBD1. CDR1 and CDR2 (germline): DFQATT, SNEGSKA (reference sequence). The V gene end was trimmed by 1 base and the J gene end by 8 bases; junction bases not matched to a gene: 13. The CDR3 loop spans 16 amino acids.

The rearrangement uses TRBV6-1 and TRBJ1-1, with D maybe TRBD1 (6 bases). Germline V gene data show CDR1 as MNHNS and CDR2 as SASEGT. The CDR3 has 13 amino acids. Trimming cost V 4 bases and J 11 bases, with 17 bases left between them. The CDR3 bases are TGTGCCAGCAGTGGGGTGGGGGCGCGACAGGCTTTCTTT. It translates to CASSGVGARQAFF.

This clonotype came up a few times. In DNA form, the CDR3 reads TGTGCCAGCCATAGCAGGGCGAGCAATCAGCCCCAGCATTTT. Amino acids: CASHSRASNQPQHF. The chain combines TRBV6-1 with TRBJ1-5; perhaps TRBD1 as D (5 bases). Germline CDR1 and CDR2: MNHNS and SASEGT. The germline V and J ends were trimmed by 8 bases and 1 base, with 12 bases remaining between them. This CDR3 is 14 amino acids long.

The rearrangement uses TRBV6-1 and TRBJ2-3; maybe TRBD2 (5 bases). The CDR3 spans 12 residues. The germline gives CDR1 MNHNS, CDR2 SASEGT. V was pared by 4 bases and J by 6 bases, with 8 bases between. CDR3 in amino acids: CASSVTRDTQYF. In DNA, the CDR3 is TGTGCCAGCAGTGTCACTAGGGATACGCAGTATTTT.

This clonotype came up a few times. The chain carries TRBV25-1 and TRBJ1-2, with D perhaps matching TRBD1 (5 bases). Trimming left V 4 bases short and J 10 bases short, with 19 bases between. CDR1 is MGHDK and CDR2 is SYGVNS in the germline V gene. CDR3 size: 14 residues. Here the CDR3 DNA reads TGTGCCAGCAGTGGGTCCGGGGGGGGAAATGACTACACCTTC. Translated: CASSGSGGGNDYTF.

This clonotype was recorded a few times. The chain links TRBV6-1 to TRBJ1-6; TRBD1 matches 7 bases. The germline CDR1 and CDR2 sequences are MNHNS and SASEGT. The CDR3 is made up of 15 amino acids. The V and J ends lost 3 bases and 6 bases, in that order; junction bases with no gene match: 5. In DNA form, the CDR3 reads TGTGCCAGCAGTGACGTTCAGGGGGGTAATTCACCCCTCCACTTT. Residues: CASSDVQGGNSPLHF.

V gene TRBV19 combines with J gene TRBJ1-1; D remains unclear. The CDR3 is 13 residues long. The ends were cut back, 6 bases at V and 1 base at J, with 9 bases in the middle. Germline CDR1 LNHDA, CDR2 SQIVND (reference sequence). CDR3 sequence (DNA): TGTGCCAGTAGGTTGACTGAGAACACTGAAGCTTTCTTT. This codes for CASRLTENTEAFF. Drawing the rest from reference TRBV19 and TRBJ1-1, the complete variable domain is DGGITQSPKYLFRKEGQNVTLSCEQNLNHDAMYWYRQDPGQGLRLIYYSQIVNDFQKGDIAEGYSVSREKKESFPLTVTSAQKNPTAFYLCASRLTENTEAFFGQGTRLTVV.

The chain joins TRBV6-1 to TRBJ2-2; TRBD1 aligns across 7 bases. V gave up 0 bases and J gave up 2 bases; unmatched junction bases: 9. Germline assignment: CDR1 MNHNS and CDR2 SASEGT. The CDR3 extends over 18 amino acids. The CDR3 loop is CASSEAHKGAVNTGELFF. The CDR3 DNA sequence: TGTGCCAGCAGTGAAGCGCATAAGGGGGCAGTTAACACCGGGGAGCTGTTTTTT.

J is TRBJ1-1 and V is TRBV5-1; no definite D call. The CDR3 covers 14 residues. The germline gives CDR1 SGHRS, CDR2 YFSETQ. V was pared by 2 bases and J by 8 bases, with 16 bases between. This CDR3 is CASSFRWGLVEAFF. As DNA, the CDR3 is TGCGCCAGCAGCTTTAGGTGGGGTTTAGTAGAAGCTTTCTTT.

This clonotype turned up a few times. V gene TRBV7-6 combines with J gene TRBJ2-1, with TRBD1 identical over 7 bases. The junction had 8 bases not matched to a gene; V was cut back by 6 bases and J by 0 bases. This CDR3 contains 16 residues. Germline values: CDR1 SGHVS, CDR2 FNYEAQ. The CDR3 bases are TGTGCCAGCAGTCCGAACAGGGGCTACTCCTACAATGAGCAGTTCTTC. Its translation is CASSPNRGYSYNEQFF. Using reference TRBV7-6 and TRBJ2-1 for the parts outside the CDR3, the full variable domain is GAGVSQSPRYKVTKRGQDVALRCDPISGHVSLYWYRQALGQGPEFLTYFNYEAQQDKSGLPNDRFSAERPEGSISTLTIQRTEQRDSAMYRCASSPNRGYSYNEQFFGPGTRLTVL.

J is TRBJ2-2 and V is TRBV5-4; TRBD2 agrees at 10 bases. CDR1 is SGHNT, CDR2 YYREEE, per germline (reference sequence). This CDR3 region has 15 residues. Trimming cost V 5 bases and J 3 bases; bases outside gene matches: 4. The CDR3 DNA sequence: TGTGCCAGCAGTTTGACTAGCGGGTACACCGGGGAGCTGTTTTTT. Its protein is CASSLTSGYTGELFF.

J is TRBJ1-5 and V is TRBV2, with 11 bases that match TRBD1. Germline CDR1 reads SNHLY; CDR2 reads FYNNEI. CDR3 length: 15 amino acids. The V gene end was trimmed by 6 bases and the J gene end by 4 bases; junction bases not matched to a gene: 5. Here the CDR3 DNA reads TGTGCCAGCAGACGGGACAGGGGGAGTAATCAGCCCCAGCATTTT. It encodes CASRRDRGSNQPQHF.

This clonotype came up a few times. The V gene is TRBV7-8, the J gene TRBJ2-3; 14 nucleotides match TRBD2. Trimming at V came to 5 bases and at J to 2 bases, leaving 15 bases not matched to a gene. The CDR3 runs 20 residues. Germline V gene sequence: CDR1 SGHVS, CDR2 FQNEAQ. This CDR3 reads CASSLNLARTSGGSTDTQYF. The CDR3 DNA sequence: TGTGCCAGCAGCCTAAACTTAGCTCGGACTAGCGGGGGGTCCACAGATACGCAGTATTTT.

This clonotype was recorded a few times. The chain has TRBV6-1 and TRBJ2-7, with 7 bases identical to TRBD2. Trimming removed 11 bases from V and 3 bases from J; junction bases left unmatched: 7. CDR1 and CDR2 (germline): MNHNS, SASEGT. CDR3 size: 12 residues. The CDR3 is CAAGASGYEQYF. CDR3 bases: TGTGCCGCGGGAGCTAGCGGCTACGAGCAGTACTTC.

This clonotype appeared a few times. The chain is built from TRBV2 and TRBJ1-2; 10 bases fit TRBD1. Germline loops: CDR1 SNHLY, CDR2 FYNNEI. This CDR3 contains 15 residues. The J segment lost 1 base and the V segment lost 4 bases, leaving 3 bases of the junction unmatched. CDR3 loop: CASSAGQGRNYGYTF. The CDR3 coding sequence is TGTGCCAGCAGTGCGGGACAGGGGCGTAACTATGGCTACACCTTC.

This chain uses TRBV5-1 with TRBJ2-7; 8 bases are shared with TRBD1. Germline values: CDR1 SGHRS, CDR2 YFSETQ. The CDR3 totals 16 residues. V was pared by 3 bases and J by 1 base, with 9 bases of the junction left unmatched. The CDR3 DNA follows: TGCGCCAGCAGCTCCCGCGCAGGGGGCGCGTCCTACGAGCAGTACTTC. Residues: CASSSRAGGASYEQYF.

The V call is TRBV19, the J call TRBJ2-1; D tentatively reads TRBD1 or TRBD2 (5 bases each). TRBJ2-7 matches the DNA end more closely, so the J call is doubtful. Germline V gene data show CDR1 as LNHDA and CDR2 as SQIVND (reference sequence). The CDR3 spans 14 residues. The CDR3 sequence is CASGFSGGTYEQYF. The CDR3 DNA follows: TGTGCCAGTGGGTTTAGTGGGGGAACCTACGAGCAGTACTTC.

Written as DNA, the CDR3 is TGTGCCAGCAGGCTAGCTGCAGATACGCAGTATTTT. It codes for CASRLAADTQYF. This chain links TRBV2 with TRBJ2-3, with a possible D match to TRBD2 (5 bases). The CDR3 runs 12 residues. Germline lookup yields CDR1 SNHLY and CDR2 FYNNEI. V lost 6 bases, J lost 4 bases, and 8 bases lay in between.

V gene TRBV7-2 combines with J gene TRBJ2-7; the match to TRBD1 covers 10 bases. The CDR3 loop spans 15 amino acids. Germline CDR1 reads SGHTA; CDR2 reads FQGNSA. The ends lost 0 bases at V and 3 bases at J; junction bases unmatched: 2. The CDR3 reads CASSLAGTGDYEQYF. As DNA, the CDR3 is TGTGCCAGCAGCTTAGCAGGGACAGGGGACTACGAGCAGTACTTC.

This CDR3 is CSAREGGNYGYTF. The CDR3 DNA is TGCAGTGCTAGAGAGGGGGGGAACTATGGCTACACCTTC. The genes are TRBV20-1 and TRBJ1-2; TRBD1 might be the D (5 bases). This CDR3 contains 13 residues. V was trimmed by 0 bases and J by 2 bases, leaving 7 bases between them. The V gene's germline CDR1 is DFQATT and CDR2 SNEGSKA (reference sequence).

This sequence joins TRBV12-3 or TRBV12-4 and TRBJ2-3; weak D call: TRBD2 (6 bases). V gave up 6 bases and J gave up 2 bases, with 12 bases separating them. CDR3 size: 14 residues. CDR3 coding DNA: TGTGCCAGCAGGGAGGGACTCCTCACAGATACGCAGTATTTT. It encodes CASREGLLTDTQYF.

This rearrangement joins TRBV6-5 to TRBJ2-1; D uncertain. This CDR3 has 12 residues. The germline V and J ends were trimmed by 4 bases and 4 bases, with 5 bases remaining between them. Germline values: CDR1 MNHEY, CDR2 SVGAGI. CDR3 DNA: TGTGCCAGCAGTTCACTGTACAATGAGCAGTTCTTC. Translated: CASSSLYNEQFF.

The chain combines TRBV2 with TRBJ2-3; possibly TRBD2 for D (7 bases). Germline V lookup: CDR1 SNHLY, CDR2 FYNNEI. The CDR3 is made up of 15 amino acids. V gave up 4 bases and J gave up 0 bases, with 11 bases separating them. The CDR3 sequence: CASSAGGASTDTQYF. CDR3 in DNA: TGTGCCAGCAGTGCGGGGGGCGCTAGCACAGATACGCAGTATTTT. The full variable domain, its missing parts supplied by reference TRBV2 and TRBJ2-3, is EPEVTQTPSHQVTQMGQEVILRCVPISNHLYFYWYRQILGQKVEFLVSFYNNEISEKSEIFDDQFSVERPDGSNFTLKIRSTKLEDSAMYFCASSAGGASTDTQYFGPGTRLTVL.